This entry features one TCR beta chain sequence. The antigen is unknown. This CDR3 has 14 residues. J was trimmed by 3 bases and V by 10 bases; bases with no gene match: 13. Germline CDR1 SGHNT, CDR2 YYREEE (reference sequence). This entry is derived from a study of OX40 agonist ivuxolimab in advanced cancers. Data came from immunoSEQ multiplex PCR; TCRdb stores just in-frame clones and leaves some out. The table records fewer than 55,000 clones, approximately 80% of them present only once. Findings and caveats of the study: In a subset of nonresponders, normalized T-cell clonal expansion was also low.

The chain has TRBV5-4 and TRBJ2-7; TRBD2 matches at 7 bases. This sequence was found in an adult with an advanced solid tumor such as melanoma, head and neck, liver or kidney cancer. The sequences come from CD4+ or CD8+ T cells sorted from blood, collected in a trial of the OX40 agonist ivuxolimab. CDR3 DNA sequence: TGTGCCTCCCAGCGTCGGGGGGAAAACTACGAGCAGTACTTC. It encodes CASQRRGENYEQYF.